This TCR beta chain is from a study of blood T cell repertoires in COVID-19. About the research overall: T cells, B-cell-depleted T cells, or PBMCs provided the cDNA or gDNA that served as material.

The ends lost 1 base at V and 7 bases at J; junction bases unmatched: 19. Per germline, CDR1 SGHTS and CDR2 YDEGEE. This CDR3 has 18 residues. In the original workflow: From reference gene primer amplification, estimates of nucleated cell counts were derived. Sequencing used immunoSEQ multiplex PCR; TCRdb keeps in-frame clones, though not all of them. V and J calls and clone size are given by that table; D and trimming were obtained from the DNA. The sample holds around 150,000 clones, approximately 92% seen once. The sequencing input was peripheral blood. The TCR sequence derives from a woman aged 55-69 years with active COVID-19. The genes are TRBV5-8 and TRBJ2-7; 8 bases map to TRBD2. The CDR3 bases are TGTGCCAGCAGCTTGAGAGAGCGGGCCCGGGGACTAGACCGGGAGCAGTACTTC. Amino acid sequence: CASSLRERARGLDREQYF.